Listed here is a single T cell receptor (beta chain). Using a J-beta primer mix together with a sample-barcoded 5' primer, a second PCR was run for about 6 to 11 cycles. TCRdb recomputed calls from the 5' RACE reads with MiXCR, one row per CDR3 protein. The repertoire holds 1.2 million to 1.5 million distinct CDR3 sequences, with roughly 64% as singletons. These data belong to a study of blood T cells in healthy people across ages. Germline CDR1 reads KGHDR; CDR2 reads SFDVKD. CDR3 size: 15 residues. Trimming cost V 4 bases and J 4 bases, with 10 bases left between them. The sample consisted of blood. This chain links TRBV24-1 with TRBJ2-6; no clear D. This clonotype was sampled from a man between 18 and 29 years old in good health. The CDR3 protein is CATSDQVPGANVLTF. The DNA for the CDR3 is TGTGCCACCAGTGACCAGGTACCAGGGGCCAACGTCCTGACTTTC.